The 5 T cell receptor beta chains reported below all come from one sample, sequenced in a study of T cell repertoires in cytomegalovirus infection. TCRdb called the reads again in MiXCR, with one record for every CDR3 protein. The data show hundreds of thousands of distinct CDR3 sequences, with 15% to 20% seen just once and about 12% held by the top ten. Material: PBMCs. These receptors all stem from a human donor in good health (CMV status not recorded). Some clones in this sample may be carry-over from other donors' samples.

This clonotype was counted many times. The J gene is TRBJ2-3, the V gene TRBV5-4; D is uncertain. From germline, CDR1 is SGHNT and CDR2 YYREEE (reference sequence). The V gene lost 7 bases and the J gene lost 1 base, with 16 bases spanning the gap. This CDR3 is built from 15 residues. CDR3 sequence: CASRKRSDGTDTQYF. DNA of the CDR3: TGTGCCAGCCGAAAGCGCTCAGACGGCACAGATACGCAGTATTTT.

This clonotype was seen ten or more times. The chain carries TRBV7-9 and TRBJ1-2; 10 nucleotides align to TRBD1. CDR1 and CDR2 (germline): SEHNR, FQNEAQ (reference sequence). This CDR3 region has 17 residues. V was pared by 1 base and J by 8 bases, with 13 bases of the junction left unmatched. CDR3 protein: CASSLGVRDRGLGGYTF. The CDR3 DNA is TGTGCCAGCAGCTTAGGCGTGAGGGACAGGGGTCTCGGAGGCTACACCTTC.

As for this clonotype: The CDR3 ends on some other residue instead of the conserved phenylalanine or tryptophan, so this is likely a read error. This CDR3 is CASSSQGGRQETQYV. As DNA, the CDR3 is TGTGCCAGCAGCTCCCAGGGGGGTAGACAAGAGACCCAGTACGTC. The V and J genes are TRBV7-2 and TRBJ2-5; tentatively, D is TRBD1 (7 bases). The germline V gene encodes CDR1 SGHTA and CDR2 FQGNSA. Trimming cost V 4 bases and J 2 bases, with 14 bases left between them. The length of the CDR3 is 15 residues.

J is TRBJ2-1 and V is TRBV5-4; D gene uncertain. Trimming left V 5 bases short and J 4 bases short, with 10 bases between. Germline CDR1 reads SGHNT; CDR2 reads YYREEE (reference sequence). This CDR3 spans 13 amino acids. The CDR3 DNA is TGTGCCAGCAGTAGCTCCCGTTACAATGAGCAGTTCTTC. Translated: CASSSSRYNEQFF.

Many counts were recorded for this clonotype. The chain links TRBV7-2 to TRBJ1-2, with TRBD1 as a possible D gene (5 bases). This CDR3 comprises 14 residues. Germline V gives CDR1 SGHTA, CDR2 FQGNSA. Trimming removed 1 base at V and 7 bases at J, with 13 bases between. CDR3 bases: TGTGCCAGCAGCTTAGGCTGGCAGGGAGCTGGCTACACCTTC. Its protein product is CASSLGWQGAGYTF. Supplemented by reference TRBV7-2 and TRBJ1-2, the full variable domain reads GAGVSQSPSNKVTEKGKDVELRCDPISGHTALYWYRQSLGQGLEFLIYFQGNSAPDKSGLPSDRFSAERTGGSVSTLTIQRTQQEDSAVYLCASSLGWQGAGYTFGSGTRLTVV.